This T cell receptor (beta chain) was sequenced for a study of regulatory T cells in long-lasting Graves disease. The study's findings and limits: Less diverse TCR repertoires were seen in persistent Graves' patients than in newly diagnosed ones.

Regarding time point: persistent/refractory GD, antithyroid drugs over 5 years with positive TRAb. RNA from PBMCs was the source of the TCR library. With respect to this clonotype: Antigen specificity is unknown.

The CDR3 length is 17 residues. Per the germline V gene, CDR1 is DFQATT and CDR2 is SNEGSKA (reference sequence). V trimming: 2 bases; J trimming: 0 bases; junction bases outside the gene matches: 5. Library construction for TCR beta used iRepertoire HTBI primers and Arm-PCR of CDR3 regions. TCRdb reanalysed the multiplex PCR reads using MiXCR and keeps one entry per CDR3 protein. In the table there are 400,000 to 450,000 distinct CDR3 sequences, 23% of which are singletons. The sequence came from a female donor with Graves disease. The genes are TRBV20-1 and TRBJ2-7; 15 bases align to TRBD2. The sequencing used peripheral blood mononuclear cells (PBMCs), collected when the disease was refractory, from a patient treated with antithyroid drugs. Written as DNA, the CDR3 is TGCAGTGCTAGATTTCTGGGACTAGCGGGAGGCTCCTACGAGCAGTACTTC. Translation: CSARFLGLAGGSYEQYF.